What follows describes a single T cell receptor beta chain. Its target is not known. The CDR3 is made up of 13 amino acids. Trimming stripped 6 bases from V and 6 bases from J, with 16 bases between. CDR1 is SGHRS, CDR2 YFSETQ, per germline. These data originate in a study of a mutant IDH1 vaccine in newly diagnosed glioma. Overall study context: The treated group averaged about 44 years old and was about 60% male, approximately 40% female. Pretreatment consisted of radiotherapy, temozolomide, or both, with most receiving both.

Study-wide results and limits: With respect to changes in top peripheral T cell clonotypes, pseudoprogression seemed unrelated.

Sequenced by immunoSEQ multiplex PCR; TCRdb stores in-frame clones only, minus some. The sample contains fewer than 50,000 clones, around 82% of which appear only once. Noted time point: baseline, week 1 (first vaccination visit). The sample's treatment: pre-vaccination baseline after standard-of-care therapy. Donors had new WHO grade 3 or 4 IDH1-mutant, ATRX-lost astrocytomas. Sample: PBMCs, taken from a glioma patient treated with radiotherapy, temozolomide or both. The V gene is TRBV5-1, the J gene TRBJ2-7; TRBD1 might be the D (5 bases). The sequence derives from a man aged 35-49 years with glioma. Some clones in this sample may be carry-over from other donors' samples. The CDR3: CASMSQGVSEQYF. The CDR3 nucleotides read TGCGCCAGCATGTCGCAGGGTGTCTCCGAGCAGTACTTC. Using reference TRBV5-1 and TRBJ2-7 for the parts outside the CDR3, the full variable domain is KAGVTQTPRYLIKTRGQQVTLSCSPISGHRSVSWYQQTPGQGLQFLFEYFSETQRNKGNFPGRFSGRQFSNSRSEMNVSTLELGDSALYLCASMSQGVSEQYFGPGTRLTVT.